This T cell receptor (beta chain) was sequenced for a study of blood T cell repertoires in COVID-19. Study background: COVID-19 samples from acute and convalescent phases originated in the United States, Italy and Spain. In each case, the material was cDNA or gDNA derived from T cells, B-cell-depleted T cells, or PBMCs.

Germline V CDR1 and CDR2: SEHNR, FQNEAQ (reference sequence). The CDR3 is 15 residues long. Between the trimmed V and J ends, which lost 1 base and 1 base, there was a span of 10 bases. In the study's own analysis: Amplification with reference gene primers provided the estimates of nucleated cell counts. TCRdb keeps only in-frame clones here, not all; method: immunoSEQ multiplex PCR. V and J calls and clone size come straight from that table; D and trimming were deduced from the DNA. The data hold around 140,000 clones, with 87% observed a single time. The gene calls are TRBV7-9 and TRBJ1-2; TRBD1 is a possible D gene (6 bases). Material: peripheral blood. The source is a man aged 50 or older who had recovered from COVID-19. The CDR3 spells CASSLGTDFNYGYTF. The CDR3 DNA follows: TGTGCCAGCAGCTTAGGGACAGATTTTAACTATGGCTACACCTTC.